The 29 T cell receptor beta chains below were found in one sample sequenced in a study of post-analysis software for immune sequencing data. General observations from the study: Five TRBV segments were significantly more frequent in patients than in controls. TRBV5-6, TRBV5-1 and TRBV20-1 were among these segments.

These receptors' antigens are unknown. Sequencing libraries made from TCR beta cDNA carried unique molecular identifiers. TCRdb ran MiXCR on the PCR reads and lists one entry per CDR3 protein. The sample lists roughly 600,000 distinct CDR3 sequences, around 47% occurring once. The source material was blood. These receptors were taken from a girl between 5 and 17 years old with multiple sclerosis.

The chain is built from TRBV7-2 and TRBJ2-5, with 8 bases aligning to TRBD1. The DNA end favors TRBJ2-7, so the J call may be wrong. The germline V gene has CDR1 SGHTA and CDR2 FQGNSA. CDR3 length equals 15 residues. CDR3 DNA sequence: TGTGCCAGCAGCAACCGGGACAGGATGGACCACGAGCAGTACTTC. This translates into CASSNRDRMDHEQYF.

The CDR3 DNA reads as TGTGCCAGCAGTTTTGTCGGGGGGAACACTGAAGCTTTCTTT. This translates into CASSFVGGNTEAFF. This rearrangement joins TRBV27 to TRBJ1-1, with TRBD1 as a possible D gene (5 bases). The CDR3 is 14 amino acids. Trimming took 3 bases from V and 1 from J, leaving 9 bases between them. CDR1 and CDR2 (germline): MNHEY, SMNVEV (reference sequence).

Here the CDR3 reads CASSPSNEGANEQFF. CDR3 DNA: TGTGCCAGCAGCCCAAGTAATGAGGGAGCCAATGAGCAGTTCTTC. The chain couples TRBV21-1 to TRBJ2-1; TRBD2 is the table's D call, not checked against the DNA. TRBV21-1 represents a pseudogene. The CDR3 consists of 15 residues.

The chain links TRBV12-3 or TRBV12-4 to TRBJ2-3; a weak D match, TRBD2 (5 bases). The CDR3 loop spans 15 amino acids. Trimming removed 5 bases from V and 2 bases from J, with 14 bases in between. The CDR3 loop reads CASSPNSVLTDTQYF. CDR3 sequence (DNA): TGTGCCAGCAGTCCGAATAGCGTCCTCACAGATACGCAGTATTTT.

This rearrangement joins TRBV9 to TRBJ2-5, with TRBD1 matching over 10 bases. V was pared by 4 bases and J by 0 bases, with 6 bases of the junction left unmatched. The CDR3 is 16 residues long. Germline assignment: CDR1 SGDLS and CDR2 YYNGEE. The CDR3 DNA follows: TGTGCCAGCAGCCTGGGGACAGGGGTGTACCAAGAGACCCAGTACTTC. Translation gives CASSLGTGVYQETQYF.

The rearrangement links TRBV12-3 or TRBV12-4 to TRBJ1-4; tentatively, D is TRBD1 (5 bases). The CDR3 is 14 amino acids. Between the trimmed V and J ends, which lost 4 bases and 5 bases, there was a span of 11 bases. The CDR3 spells CASSSYGANEKLFF. CDR3 coding DNA: TGTGCCAGCAGTTCCTATGGGGCCAATGAAAAACTGTTTTTT.

This chain links TRBV7-9 with TRBJ1-1; the match to TRBD1 covers 9 bases. Trimming took 5 bases from V and 6 from J; bases not matched to a gene: 4. Germline CDR1 and CDR2: SEHNR and FQNEAQ (reference sequence). The length of the CDR3 is 13 residues. CDR3 residues: CASSRDREAEAFF. The CDR3 DNA is TGTGCCAGCAGCCGGGACAGGGAGGCTGAAGCTTTCTTT.

V is TRBV6-2 or TRBV6-3 and J is TRBJ2-5; no clear D. The CDR3 length is 12 residues. V was clipped by 5 bases and J by 5 bases, with 9 bases between them. Germline V gene lookup returns CDR1 MNHEY and CDR2 SVGEGT. CDR3 sequence: CASSDNPETQYF. DNA for the CDR3: TGTGCCAGCAGTGACAACCCGGAGACCCAGTACTTC.

The chain employs TRBV7-9 and TRBJ1-2, with TRBD1 identical over 10 bases. The CDR3 length is 19 residues. Per germline, CDR1 SEHNR and CDR2 FQNEAQ (reference sequence). V was clipped by 0 bases and J by 2 bases; unmatched bases: 12. CDR3 in amino acids: CASSLAGAEGTGENYGYTF. In nucleotides, the CDR3 is TGTGCCAGCAGCTTAGCGGGGGCCGAAGGGACAGGGGAAAACTATGGCTACACCTTC.

This clonotype was seen a handful of times. This rearrangement joins TRBV20-1 to TRBJ2-1; TRBD1 aligns across 8 bases. Germline CDR1 is DFQATT and CDR2 is SNEGSKA (reference sequence). This CDR3 has 13 amino acids. J gave up 7 bases and V 4 bases, and 6 bases lay outside the gene matches. CDR3 loop: CSAIRQGLNEQFF. CDR3 DNA: TGCAGTGCTATAAGACAGGGGTTGAATGAGCAGTTCTTC.

This clonotype was observed a few times. The chain employs TRBV20-1 and TRBJ2-5; 7 bases agree with TRBD2. The germline V gene encodes CDR1 DFQATT and CDR2 SNEGSKA (reference sequence). V gave up 2 bases and J gave up 4 bases; unmatched junction bases: 7. This CDR3 comprises 14 residues. The CDR3 protein is CSARKFGEGETQYF. For the CDR3, the DNA is TGCAGTGCTAGAAAATTCGGGGAGGGAGAGACCCAGTACTTC.

V and J are TRBV10-2 and TRBJ2-3; 7 bases match TRBD2. The CDR3 covers 16 residues. Germline CDR1 WSHSY, CDR2 SAAADI. J gave up 5 bases and V 4 bases, and 12 bases lay outside the gene matches. CDR3 in DNA: TGCGCCAGCAGTGGGGTCGGGGCGGGAGCCGGAGATACGCAGTATTTT. As protein: CASSGVGAGAGDTQYF.

The V gene is TRBV9, the J gene TRBJ2-1, with 7 bases fitting TRBD1. J gave up 4 bases and V 1 base, and 2 bases lay outside the gene matches. This CDR3 has 14 amino acids. Germline assignment: CDR1 SGDLS and CDR2 YYNGEE. CDR3 sequence (DNA): TGTGCCAGCAGCGTACGGGACAGATACAATGAGCAGTTCTTC. It is translated as CASSVRDRYNEQFF.

Concerning this clonotype: Germline is not matched at one junction end, which may reflect a read error. V is TRBV6-2 or TRBV6-3 and J is TRBJ2-5; unclear D gene. Germline V CDR1 and CDR2: MNHEY, SVGEGT. The CDR3 length is 12 residues. CDR3 sequence: CASSHSAETQYF. CDR3 in DNA: TGTGCCAGCAGTCACTCAGCAGAGACCCAGTACTTC.

A few counts support this clonotype. J is TRBJ2-3 and V is TRBV3-1, with D perhaps TRBD2 (6 bases). V dropped 4 bases and J dropped 0 bases, with 11 bases sitting between them. The germline V gene encodes CDR1 LGHDT and CDR2 YNNKEL (reference sequence). This CDR3 contains 15 residues. The CDR3 bases are TGTGCCAGCAGCCTGGACGGGACTAGCACAGATACGCAGTATTTT. Protein product: CASSLDGTSTDTQYF.

In this sample, this clonotype turned up a few times. The rearrangement uses TRBV7-9 and TRBJ2-7; D is ambiguous. Germline loops: CDR1 SEHNR, CDR2 FQNEAQ (reference sequence). The germline V and J ends were trimmed by 0 bases and 4 bases, with 16 bases remaining between them. This CDR3 is built from 16 residues. The CDR3 DNA reads TGTGCCAGCAGCTTAGCGGAGAATTGGGGATCGTACGAGCAGTACTTC. Its protein is CASSLAENWGSYEQYF.

This clonotype was seen only a few times. The chain couples TRBV15 to TRBJ1-2; D unclear. Per the germline V gene, CDR1 is LNHNV and CDR2 is YYDKDF (reference sequence). The CDR3 has 15 residues. Trimming cost V 5 bases and J 0 bases, with 13 bases left between them. CDR3 sequence reads: CATSQEQLTNYGYTF. DNA of the CDR3: TGTGCCACCAGCCAGGAGCAACTCACTAACTATGGCTACACCTTC.

The chain employs TRBV29-1 and TRBJ2-4; D not certain. V was shortened by 2 bases and J by 9 bases, with 11 bases between the two germline ends. The germline CDR1 and CDR2 sequences are SQVTM and ANQGSEA. This CDR3 contains 12 residues. CDR3: CSVELGLGIQYF. The CDR3 DNA sequence: TGCAGCGTTGAATTAGGGTTGGGCATTCAGTACTTC.

This clonotype showed up just a few times. The chain's CDR3 is CASSPQGVEGQPQHF. As DNA, the CDR3 is TGTGCCAGCAGCCCCCAGGGGGTAGAGGGTCAGCCCCAGCATTTT. The genes are TRBV9 and TRBJ1-5, with 7 nucleotides matching TRBD1. The ends lost 4 bases at V and 6 bases at J; junction bases unmatched: 10. Germline loops: CDR1 SGDLS, CDR2 YYNGEE. The CDR3 is 15 residues long.

With regard to this clonotype: It may be a read error: a sequence one base away is much more abundant. The J gene is TRBJ2-1, the V gene TRBV12-3 or TRBV12-4; 16 bases match TRBD2. CDR3 size: 18 residues. For the CDR3, the DNA is TGTGCCGGCAGTCGGGGACTAGCGGGAGGGCCAGCGTACAATGAGCAGTTCTTC. This encodes CAGSRGLAGGPAYNEQFF.

The rearrangement joins TRBV12-3 or TRBV12-4 to TRBJ2-3, with TRBD2 matching over 8 bases. Trimming at V came to 6 bases and at J to 4 bases, leaving 6 bases not matched to a gene. The CDR3 is made up of 14 amino acids. The CDR3: CASRHSGKPDTQYF. In nucleotides, the CDR3 is TGTGCCAGCAGGCATAGCGGGAAGCCAGATACGCAGTATTTT.

This chain uses TRBV5-1 with TRBJ1-5; 8 bases match TRBD1. CDR1 and CDR2 from the germline V gene are SGHRS and YFSETQ. This CDR3 has 16 residues. Trimming at V came to 0 bases and at J to 4 bases, leaving 6 bases not matched to a gene. CDR3 nucleotide sequence: TGCGCCAGCAGCTTGGGAGCAGGGGGCGGAAATCAGCCCCAGCATTTT. Protein sequence: CASSLGAGGGNQPQHF.

There are a few counts of this clonotype. The chain has TRBV29-1 and TRBJ2-2; D perhaps matches TRBD1 (5 bases). Germline values: CDR1 SQVTM, CDR2 ANQGSEA. The CDR3 runs 14 residues. Trimming shortened V by 3 bases and J by 5 bases, and 13 bases separated the two germline ends. For the CDR3, the DNA is TGCAGCGTTGATTGGGGCATCGGGACCGGGGAGCTGTTTTTT. This encodes CSVDWGIGTGELFF.

The genes are TRBV6-1 and TRBJ2-7; 8 bases are a match to TRBD1. CDR3 size: 13 residues. Germline lookup yields CDR1 MNHNS and CDR2 SASEGT. Unmatched junction bases numbered 2, after V lost 4 bases and J lost 3 bases. The CDR3 coding sequence is TGTGCCAGCAGTGCACAGGGGGACTACGAGCAGTACTTC. This codes for CASSAQGDYEQYF.

The genes are TRBV11-2 and TRBJ2-4; 10 bases agree with TRBD2. The CDR3 runs to 18 residues. In germline, CDR1 is SGHAT, CDR2 FQNNGV. Losses at the gene ends were 4 bases for V and 13 bases for J; bases not matched to a gene: 22. CDR3 nucleotide sequence: TGTGCCAGCAGCTGGGCTAGCGGGGGCTCAATGGCTCCCAATGAGCAGTACTTC. Translated: CASSWASGGSMAPNEQYF.

This chain connects TRBV12-3 or TRBV12-4 to TRBJ2-7, with a possible D match to TRBD2 (6 bases). CDR3 length: 14 residues. V gave up 2 bases and J gave up 7 bases, with 15 bases separating them. CDR3 region: CASSLNSGVSEQYF. The CDR3 bases are TGTGCCAGCAGTTTAAATTCGGGGGTCTCTGAGCAGTACTTC.

The genes are TRBV12-3 or TRBV12-4 and TRBJ2-1; TRBD2 agrees at 8 bases. The ends lost 5 bases at V and 4 bases at J; junction bases unmatched: 7. The CDR3 sequence is 15 residues long. CDR3 DNA sequence: TGTGCCAGCAGTCCCATGAGCGGGGGATACAATGAGCAGTTCTTC. This encodes CASSPMSGGYNEQFF.

The chain combines TRBV10-3 with TRBJ2-7, with D perhaps TRBD2 (5 bases). The CDR3 length is 15 residues. Germline assignment: CDR1 ENHRY and CDR2 SYGVKD. V was shortened by 8 bases and J by 0 bases, with 17 bases between the two germline ends. The CDR3 nucleotides read TGTGCCATCTCCGAGGGCTATCTCAGCTCCTACGAGCAGTACTTC. Translated: CAISEGYLSSYEQYF.

The J gene is TRBJ1-4, the V gene TRBV29-1, with a possible D match to TRBD1 (5 bases). CDR3 length: 14 amino acids. Germline-derived CDR1 and CDR2 are SQVTM and ANQGSEA. V lost 6 bases, J lost 0 bases, and 11 bases lay in between. The CDR3 is CSVWTSATNEKLFF. For the CDR3, the DNA is TGCAGCGTCTGGACAAGTGCAACTAATGAAAAACTGTTTTTT. Complete variable domain (other parts from reference TRBV29-1 and TRBJ1-4): SAVISQKPSRDICQRGTSLTIQCQVDSQVTMMFWYRQQPGQSLTLIATANQGSEATYESGFVIDKFPISRPNLTFSTLTVSNMSPEDSSIYLCSVWTSATNEKLFFGSGTQLSVL.